This TCR beta chain was obtained from a study of blood T cell repertoires in COVID-19. Study-wide background: PBMCs, B-cell-depleted T cells, or T cells were the source of the cDNA or gDNA that made up the material.

This clone was observed a few times. Profiled with immunoSEQ multiplex PCR; TCRdb holds only in-frame clones, not every one. Found here are 150,000 or so clones, about 79% of them singletons; the top ten hold about 29%. The V gene's germline CDR1 is LNHDA and CDR2 SQIVND (reference sequence). This CDR3 is built from 12 residues. Trimming removed 7 bases from V and 4 bases from J, with 8 bases in between. The sequenced sample consisted of peripheral blood. The receptor comes from a woman in her sixties or seventies with acute or convalescent COVID-19. V usage is TRBV19 and J usage is TRBJ1-5; D unclear. The chain's CDR3 is CASTERNQPQHF. The CDR3 coding sequence is TGTGCCAGTACCGAGCGGAATCAGCCCCAGCATTTT.